Described below is a single T cell receptor (beta chain) sequence and its context. The target of this receptor is not known. No much larger clone exists at a distance of one base, and base qualities are not known. Trimming takes 4 bases off V and 2 bases off J; junction bases not matched to a gene: 9. The cysteine opens and the phenylalanine closes a CDR3 of 16 amino acids. Only CDR3 DNA is held: 48 bases, read in frame from base 1. Taken from the germline V gene (reference sequence), the CDR1 and CDR2 loops are SGHNT and YYREEE. A second Seattle source provided samples from volunteer blood donors who had recovered from COVID-19. Collaborating institutions collected whole blood in K2EDTA tubes following their own protocols. For TCRbeta analysis, collaborators shipped samples in one of three forms: frozen whole blood, isolated PBMCs, or DNA extracted from either of those sample types. This entry is derived from a study of blood T cell repertoires in COVID-19 (dated by TCRdb to 2018 to 2021). At the level of the whole study: Collaborator samples came from the United States, Italy and Spain and covered acute and convalescent phases of COVID-19. The material from the prospective study consisted of cDNA or gDNA derived from T cells, B-cell-depleted T cells, or PBMCs. The dataset comprised deeply sampled blood TCRbeta repertoires from subjects exposed to, actively infected with, or recovered from COVID-19. The repertoires were released in a freely available public database meant as a resource for research on the immune response to SARS-CoV-2. Samples came from the ongoing ImmuneRACE study (first 160 participants) plus 1,254 subjects from 6 global collaborators. The sample metadata nearly always contained a de-identified subject ID, COVID-19 status, age in years and sex. HLA class I and class II types, where available, came from metadata supplied by the sample provider rather than from assay-based typing. What the work shows at the level of the full study, not this receptor alone: How much clinical and demographic metadata was included differed by source and by participant, and the metadata was provided uncurated.

TCRbeta CDR3 regions were amplified from genomic DNA by means of the immunoSEQ Assay, a bias-controlled multiplex PCR. Concerning the study's data processing: Nucleated cell counts per sample were estimated from amplification of reference gene primers within the assay. To quantify the absolute abundance of each unique TCRbeta CDR3 rearrangement, sequence reads were collapsed and filtered. For each sample, productive Simpson clonality was calculated as the square root of Simpson's diversity index across productive rearrangements. Sourced from immuneACCESS, this table was stored by TCRdb with only in-frame sequences that have V and J called. A share of the clones is absent; for the studies checked, an unresolved V gene accounts for under half, and the remainder has no known explanation. The V and J calls and the clone size are those of that table, but D and trimming were determined from the DNA. The sample contains some 250,000 clones, 88% of them found a single time. Just under 1% of the sample goes to the ten largest clones.

This receptor was taken from a woman in her thirties or forties who had recovered from COVID-19. Recombination joined TRBV5-4 with TRBJ1-3, and 7 junctional nucleotides match TRBD1. Sample: peripheral blood. For the CDR3, the sequence is CASSRPQGFPGNTIYF. The bases are TGTGCCAGCAGCCGACCACAGGGGTTCCCTGGAAACACCATATATTTT.